This TCR beta chain is from a study of blood T cells in healthy people across ages. V shed 5 bases and J shed 2 bases, with 16 bases lying between them. This CDR3 spans 16 amino acids. Germline CDR1 SEHNR, CDR2 FQNEAQ (reference sequence). Primed by a sample-barcoded 5' primer and a J-beta primer mix, a second PCR proceeded for roughly 6 to 12 cycles. Each of the samples gave a minimum of 3 million paired-end reads that contained CDR3. From the 5' RACE reads, TCRdb called clonotypes with MiXCR, one entry per CDR3 protein. The repertoire holds about a million distinct CDR3 sequences, with roughly half as singletons.

The receptor comes from a woman aged 55-69 years in good health. The sequencing sample was made of blood. This sequence joins TRBV7-9 and TRBJ1-5, with D unresolved. CDR3: CASSPPGAGGNQPQHF. The CDR3 bases are TGTGCCAGCAGCCCGCCGGGCGCAGGTGGCAATCAGCCCCAGCATTTT.